A selection of T cell receptor beta chains follows, all from one sample in a study. From the RT-PCR reads, TCRdb called clonotypes with MiXCR, one entry per CDR3 protein. The sample contains about 700,000 distinct CDR3 sequences, approximately 15% of which appear only once. Input material: memory CD4+ T cells from blood. The receptor source for this set is a female donor in good health, serving as a healthy control. The CDR3 runs from the conserved cysteine through the conserved F or W. A D gene is named only where the DNA matches it firmly. Not all rows give a size; the values are once, few, many and, for expanded clones, a class.

CASSYSRTGPNEQFF,TGTGCCAGCAGTTACTCGAGGACAGGGCCCAATGAGCAGTTCTTC,NA,TRBV6-5,TRBD1,TRBJ2-1
CASSRAEGGHGAFF,TGCGCCAGCAGCCGAGCCGAAGGGGGCCATGGAGCTTTCTTT,few,TRBV4-3,TRBD1,TRBJ1-1
CASSSVPTNTGELFF,TGTGCCAGCAGCTCAGTCCCTACGAACACCGGGGAGCTGTTTTTT,many,TRBV5-6,NA,TRBJ2-2
CASSLLGDWSTEAFF,TGCGCCAGCAGCTTGCTGGGAGATTGGAGTACTGAAGCTTTCTTT,NA,TRBV5-1,NA,TRBJ1-1
CASSIEGRGVNTEAFF,TGTGCCAGTAGTATAGAGGGGAGAGGCGTAAACACTGAAGCTTTCTTT,few,TRBV19,NA,TRBJ1-1
CASSGWDRQETQYF,TGTGCCAGCAGCGGGTGGGACAGACAAGAGACCCAGTACTTC,few,TRBV7-9,TRBD1,TRBJ2-5
CASSFGFGTSSYEQYF,TGTGCCAGCAGTTTCGGCTTCGGCACCAGCTCCTACGAGCAGTACTTC,few,TRBV6-2/TRBV6-3,NA,TRBJ2-7
CASSQVYGGSSGNTIYF,TGTGCCAGCAGCCAAGTTTACGGGGGAAGCTCTGGAAACACCATATATTTT,few,TRBV3-1,NA,TRBJ1-3
CASSLQGSYNSPLHF,TGTGCCAGCAGTCTCCAGGGCTCCTATAATTCACCCCTCCACTTT,NA,TRBV27,NA,TRBJ1-6
CASELAGGPKNIQYF,TGTGCCTCCGAACTAGCGGGAGGACCCAAAAACATTCAGTACTTC,few,TRBV30,TRBD2,TRBJ2-4
CATSEAIGGTQYF,TGTGCCACCAGTGAAGCGATCGGGGGGACCCAGTACTTC,NA,TRBV24-1,NA,TRBJ2-5
CASSQVGTGYGYTF,TGCGCCAGCAGCCAAGTTGGGACAGGGTATGGCTACACCTTC,few,TRBV4-1,TRBD1,TRBJ1-2
CASSSVSGGPYTGELFF,TGTGCCAGCAGCTCGGTGTCGGGAGGGCCGTACACCGGGGAGCTGTTTTTT,NA,TRBV7-3,TRBD2,TRBJ2-2
CASSPWDGRNEQFF,TGTGCCAGCAGTCCCTGGGACGGAAGAAATGAGCAGTTCTTC,many,TRBV12-3/TRBV12-4,NA,TRBJ2-1
CASSLLLAGPDTQYF,TGTGCCAGCAGCTTGCTCCTAGCGGGCCCAGATACGCAGTATTTT,few,TRBV5-4,TRBD2,TRBJ2-3
CASSPNGTPNEKLFF,TGCGCCAGCAGCCCCAACGGGACACCTAATGAAAAACTGTTTTTT,few,TRBV5-1,NA,TRBJ1-4
CASSRGLANTGELFF,TGTGCCAGCAGCCGGGGCTTAGCGAACACCGGGGAGCTGTTTTTT,NA,TRBV5-8,NA,TRBJ2-2
CASSLQERGYGYTF,TGTGCCAGCAGCTTACAGGAGAGGGGCTATGGCTACACCTTC,few,TRBV7-8,NA,TRBJ1-2
CASRTDRTTYEQYF,TGTGCCAGCAGGACGGACAGGACTACCTACGAGCAGTACTTC,NA,TRBV6-5,NA,TRBJ2-7
CASSLEPQDTQYF,TGCGCCAGCAGCTTGGAGCCCCAAGATACGCAGTATTTT,few,TRBV5-1,NA,TRBJ2-3
CASRPTGVEKLFF,TGTGCCAGCAGACCGACAGGGGTAGAAAAACTGTTTTTT,few,TRBV12-3/TRBV12-4,TRBD1,TRBJ1-4
CASSKCRSRQGEIRYEQYF,TGTGCCAGCAGCAAATGCAGGTCTCGGCAGGGGGAAATAAGGTACGAGCAGTACTTC,once,TRBV21-1,NA,TRBJ2-7
CASSVTGKANEKLFF,TGTGCCAGCAGCGTAACGGGGAAGGCTAATGAAAAACTGTTTTTT,NA,TRBV9,NA,TRBJ1-4
CASSISGFAQPQHF,TGTGCCAGTAGTATATCCGGGTTTGCTCAGCCCCAGCATTTT,NA,TRBV19,NA,TRBJ1-5
CSAYHPGTSGDTQYF,TGCAGTGCTTATCATCCCGGGACTAGCGGAGATACGCAGTATTTT,NA,TRBV20-1,TRBD2,TRBJ2-3
CASSPSWGAIHNEQFF,TGTGCCAGCAGTCCCTCGTGGGGGGCAATCCACAATGAGCAGTTCTTC,few,TRBV12-3/TRBV12-4,NA,TRBJ2-1